The rows below give T cell receptor beta chains drawn from one sample of a study of T-cell memory formation after mild COVID-19. TCRdb reprocessed the 5' RACE reads with MiXCR, giving one entry per CDR3 protein. The table shows roughly 500,000 distinct CDR3 sequences, with roughly 22% occurring only once. Sequencing was carried out using PBMCs or a T cell subset sorted from them (not recorded which). The receptors here all came from an adult woman who had mild COVID-19 (a few samples of this study predate the infection). Cell type and time point are not known. CDR3s include the opening cysteine and the closing phenylalanine or tryptophan. The D gene is left open where the match is weak. Only some rows state a clone size, as once, few, many or a class for expanded clones.

CDR3 protein: CASGGYSGETQYF
CDR3 DNA: TGCGCCAGCGGCGGGTATAGCGGGGAGACCCAGTACTTC
clone size: many
J gene: TRBJ2-5
D gene: TRBD2
V gene: TRBV10-2

CDR3 protein: CASSSIRGLRFF
CDR3 DNA: TGTGCCAGCAGCTCCATCCGGGGCCTCCGGTTCTTC
clone size: .
J gene: TRBJ2-1
D gene: .
V gene: TRBV7-3

CDR3 protein: CASSLSAASNTEAFF
CDR3 DNA: TGCGCCAGCAGCTTGTCGGCAGCTTCGAACACTGAAGCTTTCTTT
clone size: .
J gene: TRBJ1-1
D gene: .
V gene: TRBV5-1

CDR3 protein: CSVEDRLAGRVDTQYF
CDR3 DNA: TGCAGCGTTGAAGATCGACTAGCGGGCCGAGTAGATACGCAGTATTTT
clone size: few
J gene: TRBJ2-3
D gene: TRBD2
V gene: TRBV29-1

CDR3 protein: CASSPRQLSEQYF
CDR3 DNA: TGTGCCAGCAGCCCACGCCAACTCTCCGAGCAGTACTTC
clone size: few
J gene: TRBJ2-7
D gene: .
V gene: TRBV9

CDR3 protein: CASTERQGVRSQHF
CDR3 DNA: TGTGCCAGCACCGAACGACAGGGGGTTCGATCCCAGCATTTT
clone size: many
J gene: TRBJ1-5
D gene: TRBD1
V gene: TRBV12-3/TRBV12-4

CDR3 protein: CSVEQGLITYGYTF
CDR3 DNA: TGCAGCGTTGAGCAGGGACTGATAACCTATGGCTACACCTTC
clone size: .
J gene: TRBJ1-2
D gene: .
V gene: TRBV29-1

CDR3 protein: CASSYSKRGDGAKNIQYF
CDR3 DNA: TGTGCCAGCAGTTACTCGAAGCGGGGCGATGGGGCCAAAAACATTCAGTACTTC
clone size: .
J gene: TRBJ2-4
D gene: TRBD2
V gene: TRBV6-2/TRBV6-3

CDR3 protein: CASSQGHQRTEAFF
CDR3 DNA: TGCGCCAGCAGCCAAGGACACCAGAGGACTGAAGCTTTCTTT
clone size: few
J gene: TRBJ1-1
D gene: .
V gene: TRBV4-3

CDR3 protein: CASSRGPTGRMDEQYF
CDR3 DNA: TGTGCCAGCAGCCGGGGCCCGACGGGCCGCATGGACGAGCAGTACTTC
clone size: few
J gene: TRBJ2-7
D gene: .
V gene: TRBV5-6

CDR3 protein: CASSQGEGYGTRTYEQYF
CDR3 DNA: TGCGCCAGCAGCCAAGGAGAGGGGTACGGGACTAGGACCTACGAGCAGTACTTC
clone size: many
J gene: TRBJ2-7
D gene: TRBD2
V gene: TRBV4-1

CDR3 protein: CASSEGTSGATQYF
CDR3 DNA: TGTGCCAGCAGTGAGGGGACTAGCGGGGCAACCCAGTACTTC
clone size: few
J gene: TRBJ2-5
D gene: TRBD2
V gene: TRBV6-1

CDR3 protein: CASSQDGGRLSQNTEAFF
CDR3 DNA: TGCGCCAGCAGCCAAGATGGGGGTAGGCTGAGCCAGAACACTGAAGCTTTCTTT
clone size: .
J gene: TRBJ1-1
D gene: .
V gene: TRBV4-3

CDR3 protein: CSGHREGTGELFF
CDR3 DNA: TGCAGCGGCCACAGGGAGGGAACCGGGGAGCTGTTTTTT
clone size: .
J gene: TRBJ2-2
D gene: .
V gene: TRBV29-1

CDR3 protein: CASSVLGELFF
CDR3 DNA: TGTGCCAGCAGTGTTCTCGGGGAGCTGTTTTTT
clone size: .
J gene: TRBJ2-2
D gene: .
V gene: TRBV12-3/TRBV12-4

CDR3 protein: CASSLAPSGGASGNTIYF
CDR3 DNA: TGCGCCAGCAGCTTGGCGCCTTCGGGCGGAGCCTCTGGAAACACCATATATTTT
clone size: .
J gene: TRBJ1-3
D gene: .
V gene: TRBV5-1

CDR3 protein: CASSPYLQRTYEQYF
CDR3 DNA: TGTGCCAGCAGCCCTTACCTGCAACGAACCTACGAGCAGTACTTC
clone size: .
J gene: TRBJ2-7
D gene: .
V gene: TRBV6-5

CDR3 protein: CASSPRTGTLSGANVLTF
CDR3 DNA: TGTGCCAGCAGCCCACGTACAGGGACCCTCTCTGGGGCCAACGTCCTGACTTTC
clone size: many
J gene: TRBJ2-6
D gene: .
V gene: TRBV5-5

CDR3 protein: CASSRLQGDNTEAFF
CDR3 DNA: TGCGCCAGCAGCCGACTCCAGGGTGACAACACTGAAGCTTTCTTT
clone size: many
J gene: TRBJ1-1
D gene: .
V gene: TRBV5-1

CDR3 protein: CASSWILARVTNEQFF
CDR3 DNA: TGTGCCAGCAGCTGGATACTAGCGAGAGTGACTAATGAGCAGTTCTTC
clone size: few
J gene: TRBJ2-1
D gene: TRBD2
V gene: TRBV7-8

CDR3 protein: CSARARRGQGVNTGELFF
CDR3 DNA: TGCAGTGCTAGAGCCAGACGAGGACAGGGAGTGAACACCGGGGAGCTGTTTTTT
clone size: .
J gene: TRBJ2-2
D gene: TRBD1
V gene: TRBV20-1

CDR3 protein: CASSTAGGNTGELFF
CDR3 DNA: TGTGCCAGCAGCACCGCAGGAGGGAACACCGGGGAGCTGTTTTTT
clone size: few
J gene: TRBJ2-2
D gene: .
V gene: TRBV7-6

CDR3 protein: CASSPLGAGAYSGNTIYF
CDR3 DNA: TGTGCCAGCAGCCCCCTCGGTGCAGGGGCATACTCTGGAAACACCATATATTTT
clone size: .
J gene: TRBJ1-3
D gene: .
V gene: TRBV7-6

CDR3 protein: CASSPPMSAADTQYF
CDR3 DNA: TGTGCCAGCTCACCACCGATGTCAGCGGCAGATACGCAGTATTTT
clone size: many
J gene: TRBJ2-3
D gene: .
V gene: TRBV18

CDR3 protein: CASSLERQSYNEQFF
CDR3 DNA: TGTGCCAGCAGCTTGGAACGACAGTCCTACAATGAGCAGTTCTTC
clone size: few
J gene: TRBJ2-1
D gene: .
V gene: TRBV11-2

CDR3 protein: CASSYRETYGYTF
CDR3 DNA: TGTGCCAGTAGTTACAGGGAGACCTATGGCTACACCTTC
clone size: few
J gene: TRBJ1-2
D gene: .
V gene: TRBV19

CDR3 protein: CASTTADPGLGANVLTF
CDR3 DNA: TGTGCCAGCACCACAGCGGACCCTGGGTTGGGGGCCAACGTCCTGACTTTC
clone size: .
J gene: TRBJ2-6
D gene: .
V gene: TRBV12-3/TRBV12-4

CDR3 protein: CSARDRRGGSSPLHF
CDR3 DNA: TGCAGTGCTAGAGATCGTCGGGGTGGAAGTTCACCCCTCCACTTT
clone size: .
J gene: TRBJ1-6
D gene: .
V gene: TRBV20-1

CDR3 protein: CATSESGGSSYNEQFF
CDR3 DNA: TGTGCCACCAGTGAATCTGGCGGGAGCTCCTACAATGAGCAGTTCTTC
clone size: few
J gene: TRBJ2-1
D gene: TRBD2
V gene: TRBV24-1

CDR3 protein: CASSLQGADTGELFF
CDR3 DNA: TGTGCCAGCAGCTTACAGGGGGCCGACACCGGGGAGCTGTTTTTT
clone size: few
J gene: TRBJ2-2
D gene: TRBD1
V gene: TRBV5-1

CDR3 protein: CATSRDTETQYF
CDR3 DNA: TGTGCCACCAGCAGAGATACCGAGACCCAGTACTTC
clone size: many
J gene: TRBJ2-5
D gene: .
V gene: TRBV15

CDR3 protein: CASSLGLGQGARSYEQYF
CDR3 DNA: TGTGCCAGCAGTTTGGGATTGGGACAGGGGGCGCGGTCCTACGAGCAGTACTTC
clone size: few
J gene: TRBJ2-7
D gene: TRBD1
V gene: TRBV28

CDR3 protein: CSARQSGYEQYF
CDR3 DNA: TGCAGTGCTAGACAGAGTGGCTACGAGCAGTACTTC
clone size: few
J gene: TRBJ2-7
D gene: .
V gene: TRBV20-1

CDR3 protein: CAISPAGGSSSTDTQYF
CDR3 DNA: TGTGCCATCAGCCCTGCGGGGGGCAGTTCTAGCACAGATACGCAGTATTTT
clone size: .
J gene: TRBJ2-3
D gene: TRBD2
V gene: TRBV10-3

CDR3 protein: CASSPTESDTDTQYF
CDR3 DNA: TGTGCCAGCAGTCCCACCGAGTCGGACACAGATACGCAGTATTTT
clone size: few
J gene: TRBJ2-3
D gene: .
V gene: TRBV6-5

CDR3 protein: CASSRALRSDTQYF
CDR3 DNA: TGTGCCAGCAGCCGGGCCCTCCGATCAGATACGCAGTATTTT
clone size: few
J gene: TRBJ2-3
D gene: .
V gene: TRBV7-9

CDR3 protein: CASSRTVGQPQHF
CDR3 DNA: TGTGCCAGCAGTAGGACAGTCGGACAGCCCCAGCATTTT
clone size: few
J gene: TRBJ1-5
D gene: .
V gene: TRBV6-5

CDR3 protein: CASSQEGSGGEQYF
CDR3 DNA: TGCGCCAGCAGCCAAGAAGGCTCGGGGGGCGAGCAGTACTTC
clone size: few
J gene: TRBJ2-7
D gene: TRBD2
V gene: TRBV4-3

CDR3 protein: CATWPGGSYEQYF
CDR3 DNA: TGTGCCACCTGGCCGGGGGGCTCCTACGAGCAGTACTTC
clone size: .
J gene: TRBJ2-7
D gene: TRBD2
V gene: TRBV19

CDR3 protein: CASSQDLDGQWYEQYF
CDR3 DNA: TGTGCCAGCAGCCAAGATCTTGATGGACAGTGGTACGAGCAGTACTTC
clone size: few
J gene: TRBJ2-7
D gene: .
V gene: TRBV4-2

CDR3 protein: CASSRYRAPTGELFF
CDR3 DNA: TGTGCCAGCAGCCGCTACCGGGCTCCTACCGGGGAGCTGTTTTTT
clone size: .
J gene: TRBJ2-2
D gene: .
V gene: TRBV14

CDR3 protein: CASSENRDSPNTGELFF
CDR3 DNA: TGTGCCAGCAGCGAAAACCGGGACTCCCCGAACACCGGGGAGCTGTTTTTT
clone size: few
J gene: TRBJ2-2
D gene: .
V gene: TRBV9

CDR3 protein: CASNRDDSPLHF
CDR3 DNA: TGTGCCAGTAACAGGGATGATTCACCCCTCCACTTT
clone size: .
J gene: TRBJ1-6
D gene: .
V gene: TRBV19

CDR3 protein: CASSFSFWDDQTYEQYF
CDR3 DNA: TGTGCCAGCAGTTTTAGTTTTTGGGACGACCAAACCTACGAGCAGTACTTC
clone size: few
J gene: TRBJ2-7
D gene: .
V gene: TRBV12-3/TRBV12-4

CDR3 protein: CASSHTVSGSTDTQYF
CDR3 DNA: TGTGCCAGCAGCCATACTGTTAGCGGTAGCACAGATACGCAGTATTTT
clone size: .
J gene: TRBJ2-3
D gene: .
V gene: TRBV7-9

CDR3 protein: CASSLTGFYEQYF
CDR3 DNA: TGTGCCAGCAGTTTGACTGGGTTCTACGAGCAGTACTTC
clone size: .
J gene: TRBJ2-7
D gene: .
V gene: TRBV12-3/TRBV12-4

CDR3 protein: CASSRQVYQETQYF
CDR3 DNA: TGTGCCAGCAGTAGACAGGTTTACCAAGAGACCCAGTACTTC
clone size: few
J gene: TRBJ2-5
D gene: .
V gene: TRBV12-3/TRBV12-4

CDR3 protein: CASSREVAGTTQYF
CDR3 DNA: TGCGCCAGCAGCCGTGAGGTAGCGGGGACCACGCAGTATTTT
clone size: .
J gene: TRBJ2-3
D gene: TRBD2
V gene: TRBV4-1

CDR3 protein: CASSPGVTNTEAFF
CDR3 DNA: TGTGCCAGCTCGCCAGGGGTGACGAACACTGAAGCTTTCTTT
clone size: .
J gene: TRBJ1-1
D gene: .
V gene: TRBV18

CDR3 protein: CASSPLVGSHTDTQYF
CDR3 DNA: TGTGCCAGCAGCCCCCTGGTGGGCTCGCACACAGATACGCAGTATTTT
clone size: few
J gene: TRBJ2-3
D gene: .
V gene: TRBV11-2

CDR3 protein: CASGGTGGSGELFF
CDR3 DNA: TGTGCCAGCGGCGGGACAGGGGGCAGCGGGGAGCTGTTTTTT
clone size: few
J gene: TRBJ2-2
D gene: TRBD1
V gene: TRBV6-5

CDR3 protein: CASSKGHPMRETQYF
CDR3 DNA: TGTGCCAGCAGCAAGGGACACCCAATGCGGGAGACCCAGTACTTC
clone size: .
J gene: TRBJ2-5
D gene: .
V gene: TRBV21-1

CDR3 protein: CASRFGASYEQYF
CDR3 DNA: TGTGCCAGCAGATTTGGGGCGTCCTACGAGCAGTACTTC
clone size: few
J gene: TRBJ2-7
D gene: .
V gene: TRBV12-3/TRBV12-4

CDR3 protein: CASTMRRWEKLFF
CDR3 DNA: TGTGCCAGCACCATGAGGAGATGGGAAAAACTGTTTTTT
clone size: .
J gene: TRBJ1-4
D gene: .
V gene: TRBV6-5

CDR3 protein: CASSFQTGLAGDSGELFF
CDR3 DNA: TGTGCCAGCAGCTTCCAAACGGGACTAGCGGGAGATTCGGGGGAGCTGTTTTTT
clone size: few
J gene: TRBJ2-2
D gene: TRBD2
V gene: TRBV7-3

CDR3 protein: CSVEVLGRGLYEQYF
CDR3 DNA: TGCAGCGTTGAAGTTCTAGGTAGGGGGCTCTACGAGCAGTACTTC
clone size: few
J gene: TRBJ2-7
D gene: TRBD1
V gene: TRBV29-1